Listed below are T cell receptor beta chains from one sample, sequenced in a study of T cell responses to AZD1222 COVID-19 vaccine. Assay: immunoSEQ multiplex PCR; the TCRdb copy retains only in-frame clones and omits some. In the table there are 120,000 to 150,000 clones, approximately 89% of which are singletons. This material consisted of peripheral blood, taken 28 days after the second AZD1222 dose. The receptors stem from an adult who received the AZD1222 COVID-19 vaccine. Each CDR3 is given with its conserved first and last residue. A D gene is named only where the DNA matches it firmly. Clone size, where shown, is once, few, many, or a class for clones that have expanded.

>-|-|14|TRBJ1-1|TRBV5-1
TGCGCCAGCAGCTTGGCGGGGGGCACCACTGAAGCTTTCTTT
CASSLAGGTTEAFF
>-|-|14|TRBJ1-3|TRBV24-1
TGTGCCACCAGTGAGGTTAGCGGCAGGAGCACCATATATTTT
CATSEVSGRSTIYF
>-|-|15|TRBJ1-4|TRBV5-6
TGTGCCAGCAGCTTATTGGGTCCAACTAATGAAAAACTGTTTTTT
CASSLLGPTNEKLFF
>-|-|14|TRBJ1-2|TRBV28
TGTGCCAGCAGTTCCCTCCGGGTGGGCGGAGGCTACACCTTC
CASSSLRVGGGYTF
>few|-|11|TRBJ1-2|TRBV19
TGTGTTGCATGGGGAGACGATGGCTACACCTTC
CVAWGDDGYTF
>-|-|14|TRBJ2-7|TRBV6-2/TRBV6-3
TGTGCCAGCAGTTATGATGGGAGCTCCTACGAGCAGTACTTC
CASSYDGSSYEQYF
>-|-|13|TRBJ2-7|TRBV6-6
TGTGCCAGCAGTGAGAGATCACTCTACGAGCAGTACTTC
CASSERSLYEQYF
>-|-|16|TRBJ2-3|TRBV6-2/TRBV6-3
TGTGCCAGCAGTTACTCGATCAGGGACCACACAGATACGCAGTATTTT
CASSYSIRDHTDTQYF
>-|TRBD1|15|TRBJ1-4|TRBV5-1
TGCGCCAGCAGCGAACGGACAGGGGGGAATGAAAAACTGTTTTTT
CASSERTGGNEKLFF
>-|-|12|TRBJ1-1|TRBV29-1
TGCAGCGGATCGACAGCGGACACTGAAGCTTTCTTT
CSGSTADTEAFF
>-|-|15|TRBJ2-7|TRBV11-2
TGTGCCAGCAGCCATTTCCGGGACCCGGCCTACGAGCAGTACTTC
CASSHFRDPAYEQYF
>-|-|15|TRBJ1-4|TRBV30
TGTGCCTGGAGTGAATTGGGCAGGGGTTATGAAAAACTGTTTTTT
CAWSELGRGYEKLFF
>-|-|12|TRBJ1-1|TRBV7-8
TGTGCCAGCAGCTTAGAGCGGACGGAAGCTTTCTTT
CASSLERTEAFF
>-|TRBD1|14|TRBJ1-1|TRBV7-9
TGTGCCAGCAGCCACCCAGGGGGCAGCACTGAAGCTTTCTTT
CASSHPGGSTEAFF
>-|-|15|TRBJ1-2|TRBV9
TGTGCCAGCAGCCCATCCCTCAGGGTTAACTATGGCTACACCTTC
CASSPSLRVNYGYTF
>-|TRBD2|14|TRBJ2-7|TRBV6-2/TRBV6-3
TGTGCCAGCAGTTACTCCGCGGGGGGCTACGAGCAGTACTTC
CASSYSAGGYEQYF
>-|-|15|TRBJ2-3|TRBV29-1
TGCAGCGTTGAATTGGCGGGTGGCTTGGGAGATACGCAGTATTTT
CSVELAGGLGDTQYF
>-|-|15|TRBJ1-2|TRBV5-1
TGCGCCAGCAGCCCTGGTGCAGCTAGACTCTATGGCTACACCTTC
CASSPGAARLYGYTF
>few|TRBD1|14|TRBJ1-1|TRBV19
TGTGCCAGTAGTATAGGGACAGGGAAGGCTGAAGCTTTCTTT
CASSIGTGKAEAFF
>-|TRBD1|16|TRBJ2-2|TRBV5-1
TGCGCCAGCAGCTTGGAGGGGGCGGGTAGCCCCGGGGAGCTGTTTTTT
CASSLEGAGSPGELFF
>-|-|15|TRBJ2-5|TRBV6-2/TRBV6-3
TGTGCCAGCAGTTCACCAAGGACTGGCGGAGAGACCCAGTACTTC
CASSSPRTGGETQYF
>-|-|14|TRBJ1-2|TRBV28
TGTGCCAGCAGTTTAGAGACAGCTGTCTATGGCTACACCTTC
CASSLETAVYGYTF
>-|TRBD1|15|TRBJ2-1|TRBV7-9
TGTGCCAGCAGCTTAGAGGGGACAGGGGGCAATGAGCAGTTCTTC
CASSLEGTGGNEQFF
>-|TRBD1|13|TRBJ2-3|TRBV7-9
TGTGCCAGCAGCCGATTCGGGACAGGGTACGGGTATTTT
CASSRFGTGYGYF
>once|TRBD1|16|TRBJ2-7|TRBV6-2/TRBV6-3
TGTGCCAGCAGTTACCCGCAGGGACAGGCAGGGTACGAGCAGTACTTC
CASSYPQGQAGYEQYF
>-|TRBD2|17|TRBJ2-2|TRBV19
TGTGCCAGTAGTCTCCAGACTAGCGGGAGTGGCACCGGGGAGCTGTTTTTT
CASSLQTSGSGTGELFF
>-|-|16|TRBJ1-2|TRBV27
TGTGCCAGCAGTCCGAACCCACTAGAGGCTAACTATGGCTACACCTTC
CASSPNPLEANYGYTF
>-|-|12|TRBJ1-1|TRBV10-3
TGTGCCATCAGTGACCGGGTTGGTGAAGCTTTCTTT
CAISDRVGEAFF
>-|-|14|TRBJ2-7|TRBV27
TGTGCCAGCAGCCCGAGACACACTAATTACGAGCAGTACTTC
CASSPRHTNYEQYF
>-|-|12|TRBJ2-1|TRBV19
TGTGCCAGTAGTATAGGGGTCAATGAGCAGTTCTTC
CASSIGVNEQFF
>-|-|16|TRBJ2-1|TRBV29-1
TGCAGCGTTGAATCTGTTTCGGCGATAAGGTATGATGAGCAGTTCTTC
CSVESVSAIRYDEQFF
>-|TRBD2|20|TRBJ2-7|TRBV12-5
TGTGCTAGTGGTTTGGTATTCCCAGCGGGAGGGCCATATGTAGCCACCGAGCAGTACTTC
CASGLVFPAGGPYVATEQYF
>-|TRBD1|13|TRBJ2-7|TRBV7-8
TGTGCCAGCAGCCCCTTGACAGGGGGCGAGCAGTACTTC
CASSPLTGGEQYF
>few|-|15|TRBJ1-1|TRBV5-1
TGCGCCAGCAGCTTGCTGACAGAGTTGAACACTGAAGCTTTCTTT
CASSLLTELNTEAFF
>once|-|13|TRBJ2-3|TRBV28
TGTGCCAGCAGTTCGGGGACCCCAAGGACGCAGTATTTT
CASSSGTPRTQYF